This T cell receptor beta chain was captured in a study of blood T cell repertoires in COVID-19. About the study: Some COVID-19 samples were acute and others convalescent; all came from the United States, Italy and Spain. In each case, the material was cDNA or gDNA derived from T cells, B-cell-depleted T cells, or PBMCs.

After removal of 4 bases from V and 4 bases from J, the junction contained 13 bases not matched to a gene. Germline V gene lookup returns CDR1 MGHRA and CDR2 YSYEKL. The CDR3 sequence is 17 residues long. Donors in Cohort 3 who had recovered were those with two negative PCRs, healthcare professional clearance, or resolution of their symptoms. Sequenced by immunoSEQ multiplex PCR; TCRdb stores in-frame clones only, minus some. The sample includes roughly 200,000 clones, 75% to 90% seen only once; the top ten take approximately 6.2%. Sequencing used PBMCs or T cells enriched from blood (not recorded which). The receptor was derived from a man aged 40-49 years who had recovered from COVID-19. The chain carries TRBV4-1 and TRBJ2-5; TRBD2 matches 9 bases. This chain's CDR3 is CASSLAGARAFRETQYF. As DNA, the CDR3 is TGCGCCAGCAGCCTAGCGGGGGCTAGGGCTTTCAGAGAGACCCAGTACTTC.